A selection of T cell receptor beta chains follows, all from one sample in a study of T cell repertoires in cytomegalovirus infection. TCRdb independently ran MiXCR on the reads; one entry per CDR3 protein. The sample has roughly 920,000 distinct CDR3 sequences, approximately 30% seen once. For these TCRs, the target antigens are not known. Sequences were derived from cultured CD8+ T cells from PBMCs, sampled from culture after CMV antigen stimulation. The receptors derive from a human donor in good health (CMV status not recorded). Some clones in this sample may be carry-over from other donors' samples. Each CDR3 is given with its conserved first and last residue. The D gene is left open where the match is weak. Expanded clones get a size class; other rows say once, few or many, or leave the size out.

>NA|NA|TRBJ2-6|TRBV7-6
CASSSRKWANVLTF
TGTGCCAGCAGCTCCCGCAAATGGGCCAACGTCCTGACTTTC
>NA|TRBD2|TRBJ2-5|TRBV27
CASSPLRGVGETQYF
TGTGCCAGCAGCCCGTTGCGGGGGGTAGGAGAGACCCAGTACTTC
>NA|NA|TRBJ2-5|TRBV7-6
CASSLDGVAETQYF
TGTGCTAGCAGCTTAGATGGGGTAGCGGAGACCCAGTACTTC
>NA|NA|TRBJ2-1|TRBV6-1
CASSEAVGISEEQFF
TGTGCCAGCAGTGAAGCCGTGGGTATTTCAGAGGAGCAGTTCTTC
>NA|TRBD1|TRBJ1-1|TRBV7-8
CASSSHAGDRGGTEAFF
TGTGCCAGCAGCTCTCACGCGGGAGACAGGGGCGGCACTGAAGCTTTCTTT
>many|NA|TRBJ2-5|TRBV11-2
CASSLLETQYF
TGTGCCAGCAGCTTATTGGAGACCCAGTACTTC
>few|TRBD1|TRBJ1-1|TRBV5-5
CASSPQGGLNTEAFF
TGTGCCAGCAGCCCGCAGGGGGGGCTGAACACTGAAGCTTTCTTT
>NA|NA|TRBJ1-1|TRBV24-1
CATHRDLNTEAFF
TGTGCCACCCACAGGGATTTGAACACTGAAGCTTTCTTT
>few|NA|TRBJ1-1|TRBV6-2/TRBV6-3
CASSWTDLNTEAFF
TGTGCCAGCAGTTGGACCGATCTGAACACTGAAGCTTTCTTT
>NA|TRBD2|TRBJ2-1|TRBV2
CASIHSGGQVYNEQFF
TGTGCCAGCATTCATAGCGGGGGCCAGGTCTACAATGAGCAGTTCTTC
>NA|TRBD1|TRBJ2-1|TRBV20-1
CSARPEGANEQFF
TGCAGTGCTAGGCCCGAGGGGGCCAATGAGCAGTTCTTC
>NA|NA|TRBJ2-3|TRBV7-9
CASREGDTQYF
TGTGCCAGCAGAGAGGGAGATACGCAGTATTTT
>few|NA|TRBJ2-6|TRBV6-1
CASSDRKSGANVLTF
TGTGCCAGCAGCGACCGGAAGTCTGGGGCCAACGTCCTGACTTTC
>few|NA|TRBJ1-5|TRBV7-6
CASRRDSDSNQPQHF
TGTGCCAGCAGAAGAGACAGTGATAGCAATCAGCCCCAGCATTTT
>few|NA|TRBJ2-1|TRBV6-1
CASSPGPYGNEQFF
TGTGCCAGCAGTCCGGGGCCGTACGGGAATGAGCAGTTCTTC
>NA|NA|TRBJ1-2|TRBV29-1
CSVETGFNNYGYTF
TGCAGCGTTGAAACAGGGTTTAATAACTATGGCTACACCTTC
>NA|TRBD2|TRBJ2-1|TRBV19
CASSTWTSGVYNEQFF
TGTGCCAGTAGTACATGGACTAGCGGGGTCTACAATGAGCAGTTCTTC
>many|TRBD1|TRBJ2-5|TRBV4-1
CASRPQGQETQYF
TGCGCCAGCAGGCCACAGGGACAGGAGACCCAGTACTTC
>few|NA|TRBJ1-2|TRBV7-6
CASSLGGEHYGYTF
TGTGCCAGCAGCTTAGGCGGGGAACACTATGGCTACACCTTC
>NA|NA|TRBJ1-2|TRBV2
CASRQTAVPSIYGYTF
TGTGCCAGCAGGCAGACAGCGGTACCCTCCATCTATGGCTACACCTTC
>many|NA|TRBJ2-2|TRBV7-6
CASSRDINTGELFF
TGTGCCAGCAGCAGGGACATTAACACCGGGGAGCTGTTTTTT
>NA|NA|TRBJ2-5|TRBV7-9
CASSLPGLWGQETQYF
TGTGCCAGCAGCTTGCCAGGGTTGTGGGGACAAGAGACCCAGTACTTC
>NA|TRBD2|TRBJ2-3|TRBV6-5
CASISSYGLAGAGGDMQYF
TGTGCCAGCATTTCTTCATACGGACTAGCGGGGGCCGGGGGAGATATGCAGTATTTT
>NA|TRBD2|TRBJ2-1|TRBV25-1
CASSEYFPLAGDHPSYNEQFF
TGTGCCAGCAGTGAATATTTCCCACTAGCGGGGGACCACCCCTCCTACAATGAGCAGTTCTTC
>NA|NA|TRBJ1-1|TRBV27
CASSLVGVKNTEAFF
TGTGCCAGCAGTTTAGTTGGGGTGAAGAACACTGAAGCTTTCTTT
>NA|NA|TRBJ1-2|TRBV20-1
CSARDESSYYGYTF
TGCAGTGCTAGAGATGAAAGCTCTTACTATGGCTACACCTTC
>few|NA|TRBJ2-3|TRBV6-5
CASSYSKGATDTQYF
TGTGCCAGCAGTTACTCGAAAGGAGCCACAGATACGCAGTATTTT
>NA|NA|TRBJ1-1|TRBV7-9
CASSLIGRDGVLNTEAFF
TGTGCCAGCAGCTTGATCGGTAGGGACGGAGTACTGAACACTGAAGCTTTCTTT
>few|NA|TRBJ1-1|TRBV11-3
CASSHAGNTEAFF
TGTGCCAGCAGCCACGCTGGGAACACTGAAGCTTTCTTT
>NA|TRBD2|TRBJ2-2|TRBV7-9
CASTPLSGGQTGELFF
TGTGCCAGCACCCCCCTTAGCGGGGGGCAGACCGGGGAGCTGTTTTTT
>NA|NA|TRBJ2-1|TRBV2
CASTEDDSPDNEQFF
TGTGCCAGCACCGAAGACGACTCCCCGGACAATGAGCAGTTCTTC
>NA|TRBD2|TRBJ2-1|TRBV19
CASSSRLAGRYNEQFF
TGTGCCAGTAGTTCCAGACTAGCGGGGAGATACAATGAGCAGTTCTTC
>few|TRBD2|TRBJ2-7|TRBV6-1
CASRALAGGRYEQYF
TGTGCCAGCAGGGCGCTAGCGGGGGGGCGCTACGAGCAGTACTTC
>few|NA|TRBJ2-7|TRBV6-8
CASSWDGIRSSYEQYF
TGTGCCAGCAGTTGGGACGGGATCCGCTCCTCCTACGAGCAGTACTTC
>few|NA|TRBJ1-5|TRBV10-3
CAISDVRESNQPQHF
TGTGCCATCAGTGATGTAAGGGAAAGCAATCAGCCCCAGCATTTT
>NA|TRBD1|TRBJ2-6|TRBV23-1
CASSQSPGTAYSGANVLTF
TGCGCCAGCAGTCAATCCCCCGGGACAGCATACTCTGGGGCCAACGTCCTGACTTTC
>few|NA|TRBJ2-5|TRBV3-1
CASSQDWGGAYGTQYF
TGTGCCAGCAGCCAAGATTGGGGCGGAGCCTACGGGACCCAGTACTTC
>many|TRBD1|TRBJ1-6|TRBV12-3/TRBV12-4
CASSSDRELISPLHF
TGTGCCAGCAGTTCGGACAGGGAATTAATTTCACCCCTCCACTTT
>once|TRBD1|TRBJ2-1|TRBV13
CASSIARGPYYEQFF
TGTGCCAGCAGCATAGCCAGGGGGCCCTATTATGAGCAGTTCTTC
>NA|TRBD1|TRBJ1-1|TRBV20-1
CSARAGGSLNTEAFF
TGCAGTGCTAGAGCAGGGGGCTCCCTTAACACTGAAGCTTTCTTT
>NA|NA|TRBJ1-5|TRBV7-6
CASSLITGNQPQHF
TGTGCCAGCAGCTTAATCACAGGCAATCAGCCCCAGCATTTT
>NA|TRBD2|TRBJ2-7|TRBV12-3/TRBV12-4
CASSFLGGNEQYF
TGTGCCAGCAGTTTTCTGGGAGGGAACGAGCAGTACTTC
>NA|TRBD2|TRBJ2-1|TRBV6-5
CASSPGTSQFF
TGTGCCAGCAGCCCCGGGACTAGTCAGTTCTTC
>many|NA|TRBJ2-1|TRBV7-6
CASSRPKASSYNEQFF
TGTGCCAGCAGTAGACCAAAGGCGAGCTCCTACAATGAGCAGTTCTTC
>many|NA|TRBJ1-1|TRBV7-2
CASSLAGGMNTEAFF
TGTGCCAGCAGCTTAGCAGGGGGGATGAACACTGAAGCTTTCTTT